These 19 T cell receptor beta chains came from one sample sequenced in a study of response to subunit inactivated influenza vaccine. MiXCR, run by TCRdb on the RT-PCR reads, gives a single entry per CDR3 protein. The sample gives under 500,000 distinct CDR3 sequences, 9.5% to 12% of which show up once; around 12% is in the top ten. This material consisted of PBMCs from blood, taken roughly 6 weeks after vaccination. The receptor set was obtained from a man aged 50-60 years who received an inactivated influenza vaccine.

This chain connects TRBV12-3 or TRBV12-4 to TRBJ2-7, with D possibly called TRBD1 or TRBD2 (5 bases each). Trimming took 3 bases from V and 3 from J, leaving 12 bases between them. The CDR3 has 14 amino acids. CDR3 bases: TGTGCCAGCAGTTTTCGGGGCAGAAACTACGAGCAGTACTTC. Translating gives CASSFRGRNYEQYF.

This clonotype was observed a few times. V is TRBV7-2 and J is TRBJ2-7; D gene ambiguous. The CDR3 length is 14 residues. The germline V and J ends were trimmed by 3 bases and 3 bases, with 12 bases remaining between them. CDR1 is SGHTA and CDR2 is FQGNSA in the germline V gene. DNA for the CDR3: TGTGCCAGCAGCTTTTGGACCGTACGCTACGAGCAGTACTTC. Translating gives CASSFWTVRYEQYF.

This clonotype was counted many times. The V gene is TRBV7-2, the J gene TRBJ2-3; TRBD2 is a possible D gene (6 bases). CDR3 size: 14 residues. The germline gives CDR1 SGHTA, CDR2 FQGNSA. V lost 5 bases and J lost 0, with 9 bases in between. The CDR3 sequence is CASSPGLSTDTQYF. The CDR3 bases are TGTGCCAGCAGCCCGGGACTGAGCACAGATACGCAGTATTTT. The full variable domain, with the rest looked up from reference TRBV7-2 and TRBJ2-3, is GAGVSQSPSNKVTEKGKDVELRCDPISGHTALYWYRQSLGQGLEFLIYFQGNSAPDKSGLPSDRFSAERTGGSVSTLTIQRTQQEDSAVYLCASSPGLSTDTQYFGPGTRLTVL.

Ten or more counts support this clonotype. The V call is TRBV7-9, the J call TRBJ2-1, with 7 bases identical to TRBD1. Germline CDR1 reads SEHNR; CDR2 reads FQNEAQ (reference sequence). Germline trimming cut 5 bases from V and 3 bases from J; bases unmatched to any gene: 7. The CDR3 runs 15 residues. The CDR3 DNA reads TGTGCCAGCAGCGTAACCGGGACAGTCTACAATGAGCAGTTCTTC. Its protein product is CASSVTGTVYNEQFF.

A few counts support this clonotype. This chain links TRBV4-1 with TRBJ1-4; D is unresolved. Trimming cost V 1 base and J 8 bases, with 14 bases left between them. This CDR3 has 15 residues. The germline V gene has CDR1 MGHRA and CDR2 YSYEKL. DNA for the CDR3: TGCGCCAGCAGCCAAGGTCACGGGAGAGGGGAAAAACTGTTTTTT. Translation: CASSQGHGRGEKLFF.

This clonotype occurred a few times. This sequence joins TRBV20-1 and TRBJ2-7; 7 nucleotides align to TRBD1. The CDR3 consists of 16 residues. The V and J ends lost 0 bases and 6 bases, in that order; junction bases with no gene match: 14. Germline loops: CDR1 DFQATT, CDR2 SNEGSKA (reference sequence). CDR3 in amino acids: CSARDSRQGDGFEQYF. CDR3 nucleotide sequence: TGCAGTGCTAGAGATAGTCGGCAGGGGGACGGATTCGAGCAGTACTTC.

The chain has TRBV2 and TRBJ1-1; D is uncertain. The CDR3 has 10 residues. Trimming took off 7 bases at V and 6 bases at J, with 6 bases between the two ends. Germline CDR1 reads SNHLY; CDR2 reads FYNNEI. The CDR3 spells CASIRAEAFF. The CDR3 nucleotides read TGTGCCAGCATTAGGGCTGAAGCTTTCTTT. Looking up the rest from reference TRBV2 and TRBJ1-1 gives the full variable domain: EPEVTQTPSHQVTQMGQEVILRCVPISNHLYFYWYRQILGQKVEFLVSFYNNEISEKSEIFDDQFSVERPDGSNFTLKIRSTKLEDSAMYFCASIRAEAFFGQGTRLTVV.

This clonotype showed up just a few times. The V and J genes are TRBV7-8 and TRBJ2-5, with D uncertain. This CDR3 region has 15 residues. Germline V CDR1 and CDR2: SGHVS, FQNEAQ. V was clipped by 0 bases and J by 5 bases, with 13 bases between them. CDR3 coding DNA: TGTGCCAGCAGCTTAGCTCTTAATGTCTTCGAGACCCAGTACTTC. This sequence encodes CASSLALNVFETQYF.

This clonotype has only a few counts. The CDR3 bases are TGTGCCAGCAGCGCCTCTCGGCACACTGAAGCTTTCTTT. It is translated as CASSASRHTEAFF. V is TRBV9 and J is TRBJ1-1, with D hard to call. This CDR3 region has 13 residues. Germline loops: CDR1 SGDLS, CDR2 YYNGEE. The V and J ends lost 3 bases and 3 bases respectively, with 9 bases between them.

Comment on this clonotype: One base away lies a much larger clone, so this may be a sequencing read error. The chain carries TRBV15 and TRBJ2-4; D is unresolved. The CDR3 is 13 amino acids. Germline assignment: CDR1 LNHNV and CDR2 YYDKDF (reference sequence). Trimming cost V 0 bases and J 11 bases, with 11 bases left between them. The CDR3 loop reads CATSRDFLGFQYF. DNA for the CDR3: TGTGCCACCAGCAGAGATTTTTTGGGGTTTCAGTACTTC.

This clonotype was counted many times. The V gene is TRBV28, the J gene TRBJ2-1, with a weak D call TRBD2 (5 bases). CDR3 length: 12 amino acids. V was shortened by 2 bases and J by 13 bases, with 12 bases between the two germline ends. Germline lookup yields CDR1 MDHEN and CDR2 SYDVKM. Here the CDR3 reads CASSLEVSGQFF. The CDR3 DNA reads TGTGCCAGCAGTTTAGAAGTGAGCGGACAGTTCTTC.

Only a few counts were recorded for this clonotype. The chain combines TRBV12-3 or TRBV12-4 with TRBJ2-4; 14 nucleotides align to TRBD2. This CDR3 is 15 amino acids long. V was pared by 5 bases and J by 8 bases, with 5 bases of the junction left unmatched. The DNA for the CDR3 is TGTGCCAGCAGTGGGACTAGCGGGAGTTCGTACATTCAGTACTTC. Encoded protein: CASSGTSGSSYIQYF.

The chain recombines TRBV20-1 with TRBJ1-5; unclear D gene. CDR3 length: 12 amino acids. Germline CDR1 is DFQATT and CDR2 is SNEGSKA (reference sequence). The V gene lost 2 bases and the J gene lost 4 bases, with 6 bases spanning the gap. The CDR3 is CSARIGNQPQHF. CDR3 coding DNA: TGCAGTGCTAGAATAGGGAATCAGCCCCAGCATTTT.

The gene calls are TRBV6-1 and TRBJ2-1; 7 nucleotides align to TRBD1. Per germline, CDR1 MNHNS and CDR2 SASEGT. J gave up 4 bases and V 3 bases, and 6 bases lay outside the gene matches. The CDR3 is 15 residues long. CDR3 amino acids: CASSESRGRYNEQFF. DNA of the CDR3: TGTGCCAGCAGTGAGAGTAGGGGGCGATACAATGAGCAGTTCTTC.

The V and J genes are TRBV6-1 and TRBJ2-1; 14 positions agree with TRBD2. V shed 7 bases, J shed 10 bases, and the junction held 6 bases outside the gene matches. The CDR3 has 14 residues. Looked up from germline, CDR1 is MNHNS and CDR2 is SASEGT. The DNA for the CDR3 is TGTGCCAGCAAGGGACTAGCGGGAGTAATGGAGCAGTTCTTC. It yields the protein CASKGLAGVMEQFF.

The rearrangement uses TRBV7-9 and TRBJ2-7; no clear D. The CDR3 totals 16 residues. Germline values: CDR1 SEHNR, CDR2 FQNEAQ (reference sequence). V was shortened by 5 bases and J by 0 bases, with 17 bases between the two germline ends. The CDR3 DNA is TGTGCCAGCAGCGCCATAGCTTGGGGAAGCTCCTACGAGCAGTACTTC. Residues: CASSAIAWGSSYEQYF.

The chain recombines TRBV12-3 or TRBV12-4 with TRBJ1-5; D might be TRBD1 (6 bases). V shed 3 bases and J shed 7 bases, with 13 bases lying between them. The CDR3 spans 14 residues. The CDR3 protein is CASSFRQGRQPQHF. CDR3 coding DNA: TGTGCCAGCAGTTTTCGGCAGGGGAGACAGCCCCAGCATTTT.

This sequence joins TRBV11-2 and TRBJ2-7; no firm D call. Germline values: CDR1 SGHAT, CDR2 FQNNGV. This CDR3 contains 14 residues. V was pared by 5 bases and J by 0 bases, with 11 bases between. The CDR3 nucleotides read TGTGCCAGCAGCGCTGGACCGCTCTCCTACGAGCAGTACTTC. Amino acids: CASSAGPLSYEQYF.

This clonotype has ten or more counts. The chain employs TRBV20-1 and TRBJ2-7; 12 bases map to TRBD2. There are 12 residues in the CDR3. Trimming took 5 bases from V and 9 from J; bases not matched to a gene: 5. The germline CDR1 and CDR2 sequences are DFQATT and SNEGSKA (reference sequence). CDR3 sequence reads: CSASRTSGVQYF. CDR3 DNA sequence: TGCAGTGCTTCTAGGACTAGCGGGGTGCAGTACTTC.